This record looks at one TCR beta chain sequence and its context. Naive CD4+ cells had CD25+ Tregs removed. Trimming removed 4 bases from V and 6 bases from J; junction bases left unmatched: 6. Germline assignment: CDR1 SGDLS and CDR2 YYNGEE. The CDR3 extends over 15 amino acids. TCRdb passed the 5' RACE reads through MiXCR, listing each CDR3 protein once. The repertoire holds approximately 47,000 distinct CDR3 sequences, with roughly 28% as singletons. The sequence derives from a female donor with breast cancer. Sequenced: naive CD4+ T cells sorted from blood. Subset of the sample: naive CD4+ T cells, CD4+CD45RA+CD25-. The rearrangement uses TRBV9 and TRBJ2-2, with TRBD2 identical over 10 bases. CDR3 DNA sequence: TGTGCCAGCAGCATAGTAGCGGGAGGATCCGGGGAGCTGTTTTTT. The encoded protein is CASSIVAGGSGELFF.